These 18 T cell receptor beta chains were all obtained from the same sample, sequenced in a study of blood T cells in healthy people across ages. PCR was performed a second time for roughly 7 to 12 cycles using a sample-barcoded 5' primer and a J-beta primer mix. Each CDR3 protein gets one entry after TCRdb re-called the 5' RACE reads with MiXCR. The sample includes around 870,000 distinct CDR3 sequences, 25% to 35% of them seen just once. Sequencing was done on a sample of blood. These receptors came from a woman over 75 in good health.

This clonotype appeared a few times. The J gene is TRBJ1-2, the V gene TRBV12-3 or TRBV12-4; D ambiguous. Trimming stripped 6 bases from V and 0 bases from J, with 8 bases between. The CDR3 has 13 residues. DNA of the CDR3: TGTGCCAGCAGCCAGGTCTCTAACTATGGCTACACCTTC. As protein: CASSQVSNYGYTF.

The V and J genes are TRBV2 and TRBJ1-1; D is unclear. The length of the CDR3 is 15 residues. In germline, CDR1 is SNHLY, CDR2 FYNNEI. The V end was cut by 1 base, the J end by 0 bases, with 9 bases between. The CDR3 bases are TGTGCCAGCAGTGAAGAAGCAGACTTGAACACTGAAGCTTTCTTT. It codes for CASSEEADLNTEAFF.

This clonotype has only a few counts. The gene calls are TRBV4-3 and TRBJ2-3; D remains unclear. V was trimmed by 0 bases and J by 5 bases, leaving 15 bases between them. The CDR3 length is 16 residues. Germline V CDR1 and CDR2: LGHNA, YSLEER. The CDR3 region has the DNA TGCGCCAGCAGCCAAGATTGGGGAATCGCGAAAGATACGCAGTATTTT. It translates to CASSQDWGIAKDTQYF.

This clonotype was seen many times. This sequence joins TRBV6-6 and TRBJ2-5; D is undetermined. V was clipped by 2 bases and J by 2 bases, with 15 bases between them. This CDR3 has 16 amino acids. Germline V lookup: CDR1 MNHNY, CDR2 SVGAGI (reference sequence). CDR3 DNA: TGTGCCAGCAGTTACACGGCGAGACCAAATCAAGAGACCCAGTACTTC. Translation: CASSYTARPNQETQYF.

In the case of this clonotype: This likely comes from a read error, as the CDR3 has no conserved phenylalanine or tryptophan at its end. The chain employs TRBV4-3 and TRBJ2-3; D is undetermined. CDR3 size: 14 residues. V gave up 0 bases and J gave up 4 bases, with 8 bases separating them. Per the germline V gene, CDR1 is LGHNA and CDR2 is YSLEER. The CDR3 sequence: CASSQELWADTQYL. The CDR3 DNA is TGCGCCAGCAGCCAAGAGCTCTGGGCAGATACGCAGTATTTG.

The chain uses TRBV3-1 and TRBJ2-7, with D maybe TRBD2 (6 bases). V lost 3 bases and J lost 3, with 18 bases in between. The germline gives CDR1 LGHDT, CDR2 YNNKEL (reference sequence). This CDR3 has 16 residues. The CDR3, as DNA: TGTGCCAGCAGCCACCAAGTGCGGGGCTTAAACTACGAGCAGTACTTC. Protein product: CASSHQVRGLNYEQYF.

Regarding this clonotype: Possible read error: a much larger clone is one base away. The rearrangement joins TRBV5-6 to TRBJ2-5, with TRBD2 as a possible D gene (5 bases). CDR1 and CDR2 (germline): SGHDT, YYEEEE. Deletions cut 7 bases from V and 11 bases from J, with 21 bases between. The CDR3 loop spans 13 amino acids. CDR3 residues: CASRRAGRYKQYF. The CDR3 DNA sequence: TGTGCCAGCCGCCGTGCGGGTCGCTACAAGCAGTACTTC.

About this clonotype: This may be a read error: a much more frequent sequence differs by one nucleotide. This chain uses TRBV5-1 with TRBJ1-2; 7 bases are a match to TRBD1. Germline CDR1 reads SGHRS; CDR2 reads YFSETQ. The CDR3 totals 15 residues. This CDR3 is CAGSLVTGPGGGYTF. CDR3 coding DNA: TGCGCCGGCAGCTTGGTTACAGGACCAGGGGGTGGCTACACCTTC.

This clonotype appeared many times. CDR3 protein: CASSLLAGEPPNIQYF. The CDR3 DNA follows: TGTGCCAGCAGCTTACTAGCCGGAGAACCCCCCAACATTCAGTACTTC. This sequence joins TRBV7-9 and TRBJ2-4; perhaps TRBD2 as D (5 bases). V lost 2 bases and J 7 bases, leaving 18 bases between the germline ends. The CDR3 length is 16 residues. The germline gives CDR1 SEHNR, CDR2 FQNEAQ (reference sequence).

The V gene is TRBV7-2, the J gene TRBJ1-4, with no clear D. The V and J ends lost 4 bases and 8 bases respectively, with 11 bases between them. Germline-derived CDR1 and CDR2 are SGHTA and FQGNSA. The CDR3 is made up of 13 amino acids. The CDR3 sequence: CASSSNKGEKLFF. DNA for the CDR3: TGTGCCAGCAGCTCGAACAAGGGAGAAAAACTGTTTTTT.

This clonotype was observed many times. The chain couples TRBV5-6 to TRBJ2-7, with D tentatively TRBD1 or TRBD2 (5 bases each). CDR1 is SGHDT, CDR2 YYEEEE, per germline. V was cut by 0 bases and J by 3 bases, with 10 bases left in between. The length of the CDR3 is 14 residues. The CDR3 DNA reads TGTGCCAGCAGCTTGGCTAGCAGGGACTACGAGCAGTACTTC. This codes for CASSLASRDYEQYF.

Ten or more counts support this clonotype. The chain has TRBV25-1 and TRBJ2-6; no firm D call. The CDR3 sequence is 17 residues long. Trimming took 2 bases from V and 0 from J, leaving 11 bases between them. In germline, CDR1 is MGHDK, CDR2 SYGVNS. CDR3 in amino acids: CASSEGQIPSGANVLTF. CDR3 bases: TGTGCCAGCAGTGAAGGGCAGATACCCTCTGGGGCCAACGTCCTGACTTTC.

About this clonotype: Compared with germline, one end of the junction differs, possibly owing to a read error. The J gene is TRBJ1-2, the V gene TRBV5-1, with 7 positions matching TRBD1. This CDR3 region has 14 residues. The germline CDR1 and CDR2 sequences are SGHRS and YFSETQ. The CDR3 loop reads CASSLQTGTYGYIF. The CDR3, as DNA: TGCGCCAGCAGCCTACAGACAGGGACCTATGGCTACATCTTC.

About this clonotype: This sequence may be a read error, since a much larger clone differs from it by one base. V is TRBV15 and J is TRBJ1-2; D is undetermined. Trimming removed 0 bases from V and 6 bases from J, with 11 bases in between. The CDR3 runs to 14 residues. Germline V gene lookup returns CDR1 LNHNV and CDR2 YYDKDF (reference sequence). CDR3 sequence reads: CATSRDFRNNGYTF. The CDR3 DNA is TGTGCCACCAGCAGAGATTTCAGGAACAATGGCTACACCTTC.

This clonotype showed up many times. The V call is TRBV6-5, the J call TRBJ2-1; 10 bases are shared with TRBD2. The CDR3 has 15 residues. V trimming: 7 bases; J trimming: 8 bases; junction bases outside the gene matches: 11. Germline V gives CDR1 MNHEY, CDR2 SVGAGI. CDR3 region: CASKNQAGGPHEQFF. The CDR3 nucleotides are TGTGCCAGCAAAAACCAAGCGGGGGGGCCGCATGAGCAGTTCTTC.

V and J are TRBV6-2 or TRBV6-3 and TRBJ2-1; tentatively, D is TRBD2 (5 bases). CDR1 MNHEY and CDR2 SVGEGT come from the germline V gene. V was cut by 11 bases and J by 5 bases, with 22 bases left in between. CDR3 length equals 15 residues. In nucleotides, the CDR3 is TGTGCCGGCAAGGGCCGGGGTCGCGGGCACAATGAGCAGTTCTTC. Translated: CAGKGRGRGHNEQFF.

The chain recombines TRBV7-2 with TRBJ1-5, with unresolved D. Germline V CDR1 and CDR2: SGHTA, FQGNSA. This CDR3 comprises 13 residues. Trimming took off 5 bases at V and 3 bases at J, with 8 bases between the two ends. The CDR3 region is CASSHSPNQPQHF. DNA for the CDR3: TGTGCCAGCAGCCACAGCCCCAATCAGCCCCAGCATTTT. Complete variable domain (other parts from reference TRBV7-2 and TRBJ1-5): GAGVSQSPSNKVTEKGKDVELRCDPISGHTALYWYRQSLGQGLEFLIYFQGNSAPDKSGLPSDRFSAERTGGSVSTLTIQRTQQEDSAVYLCASSHSPNQPQHFGDGTRLSIL.

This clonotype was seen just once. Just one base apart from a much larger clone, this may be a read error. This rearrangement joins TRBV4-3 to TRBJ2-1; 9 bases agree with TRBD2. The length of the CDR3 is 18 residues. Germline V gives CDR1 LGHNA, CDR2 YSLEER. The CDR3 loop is CASSQDSPGAGGLNERFF. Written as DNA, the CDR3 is TGCGCCAGCAGCCAAGATTCCCCCGGGGCGGGGGGGCTCAATGAGCGGTTCTTC.